This entry lists 16 T cell receptor beta chains sequenced from one sample in a study of vaccination effects on CD4 cells after COVID-19. In the ViraFEST assay, antigen-specific CD4+ clonotypes were identified by expansion after peptide-pool stimulation. An approximately nine-day culture period preceded the isolation of CD4+ T cells. SARS-CoV-2 infection was confirmed by PCR in the person between March and December 2020. Some clones are missing from TCRdb's copy, which holds only in-frame ones; the method was immunoSEQ multiplex PCR. In the table there are around 30,000 clones, 69% of which are singletons. These receptors' targets are unknown. The specimen was CD4+ T cells from PBMCs cultured with SARS-CoV-2 spike peptides, collected before COVID-19 vaccination. These receptor sequences come from a human donor who had a prior SARS-CoV-2 infection.

The V gene is TRBV30, the J gene TRBJ1-2; D remains ambiguous. The CDR3 extends over 17 amino acids. The germline gives CDR1 GTSNPN, CDR2 SVGIG (reference sequence). The V end was cut by 2 bases, the J end by 4 bases, with 23 bases between. The CDR3 loop is CAWSPPRYLPGGYGYTF. CDR3 bases: TGTGCCTGGAGTCCCCCCCGATATCTACCCGGTGGCTATGGCTACACCTTC.

In this sample, this clone turned up a few times. V usage is TRBV19 and J usage is TRBJ2-2; TRBD2 agrees at 8 bases. Per germline, CDR1 LNHDA and CDR2 SQIVND (reference sequence). The trim removed 5 bases at V and 4 bases at J, leaving 9 bases unmatched. The CDR3 contains 16 residues. CDR3 in amino acids: CASSLLSGGPTGELFF. The CDR3 DNA is TGTGCCAGTAGTCTGTTAAGCGGGGGCCCCACCGGGGAGCTGTTTTTT.

The rearrangement joins TRBV11-2 to TRBJ2-6; 7 bases are shared with TRBD1. V lost 5 bases to trimming and J lost 1 base; unmatched junction nucleotides: 14. Per the germline V gene, CDR1 is SGHAT and CDR2 is FQNNGV. There are 19 residues in the CDR3. The CDR3 region is CASSPRSETGMSGANVLTF. CDR3 DNA sequence: TGTGCCAGCAGCCCTAGAAGTGAGACAGGGATGTCTGGGGCCAACGTCCTGACTTTC.

CDR3 region: CASSLPLRANVLTF. CDR3 sequence (DNA): TGTGCCAGCAGTTTACCTTTGCGGGCCAACGTCCTGACTTTC. V and J are TRBV6-6 and TRBJ2-6, with D unresolved. Germline V gene lookup returns CDR1 MNHNY and CDR2 SVGAGI (reference sequence). Trimming left V 4 bases short and J 5 bases short, with 9 bases between. This CDR3 is built from 14 residues.

This chain connects TRBV7-3 to TRBJ2-5; 7 positions agree with TRBD2. Trimming took 4 bases from V and 6 from J; bases not matched to a gene: 11. Germline CDR1 SGHTA, CDR2 FQGTGA. The CDR3 extends over 15 amino acids. CDR3: CASSSPGRGDQTQYF. DNA of the CDR3: TGTGCCAGCAGCTCCCCGGGGAGGGGCGACCAGACCCAGTACTTC.

The J gene is TRBJ1-5, the V gene TRBV2, with 8 bases lining up with TRBD1. This CDR3 has 15 residues. Germline CDR1 reads SNHLY; CDR2 reads FYNNEI. The ends lost 5 bases at V and 7 bases at J; junction bases unmatched: 10. The CDR3 bases are TGTGCCAGCAGTCGCGAGTACAGGGGGGGGCAGCCCCAGCATTTT. Residues: CASSREYRGGQPQHF.

The J gene is TRBJ2-3, the V gene TRBV5-4; TRBD1 might be the D (6 bases). The CDR3 consists of 14 residues. Per the germline V gene, CDR1 is SGHNT and CDR2 is YYREEE (reference sequence). Trimming removed 3 bases at V and 2 bases at J, with 10 bases between. The CDR3 here is CASSSGDLTDTQYF. Written as DNA, the CDR3 is TGTGCCAGCAGCTCAGGGGATCTCACAGATACGCAGTATTTT. The variable domain in full, completed from reference TRBV5-4 and TRBJ2-3, reads ETGVTQSPTHLIKTRGQQVTLRCSSQSGHNTVSWYQQALGQGPQFIFQYYREEENGRGNFPPRFSGLQFPNYSSELNVNALELDDSALYLCASSSGDLTDTQYFGPGTRLTVL.

The chain is built from TRBV2 and TRBJ1-5; D may be TRBD1 (5 bases). This CDR3 is built from 15 residues. V was trimmed by 2 bases and J by 4 bases, leaving 12 bases between them. CDR1 SNHLY and CDR2 FYNNEI come from the germline V gene. The CDR3 coding sequence is TGTGCCAGCAGTGAAACCCGGGGGGAGAATCAGCCCCAGCATTTT. Amino acids: CASSETRGENQPQHF.

This clone was recorded a few times. J is TRBJ2-7 and V is TRBV15; 7 bases are a match to TRBD2. Germline CDR1 and CDR2: LNHNV and YYDKDF (reference sequence). The V gene end was trimmed by 1 base and the J gene end by 2 bases; junction bases not matched to a gene: 2. This CDR3 contains 14 residues. CDR3 sequence reads: CATSRAGGPYEQYF. CDR3 DNA: TGTGCCACCAGCAGAGCGGGGGGACCCTACGAGCAGTACTTC. The full variable domain, completed using reference TRBV15 and TRBJ2-7, is DAMVIQNPRYQVTQFGKPVTLSCSQTLNHNVMYWYQQKSSQAPKLLFHYYDKDFNNEADTPDNFQSRRPNTSFCFLDIRSPGLGDTAMYLCATSRAGGPYEQYFGPGTRLTVT.

The chain links TRBV7-2 to TRBJ2-1; 16 bases map to TRBD2. The V gene's germline CDR1 is SGHTA and CDR2 FQGNSA. CDR3 length: 17 residues. Unmatched junction bases numbered 7, after V lost 6 bases and J lost 5 bases. The CDR3 DNA reads as TGTGCCAGCAGTCCGACCGGGACTAGCGGGAGGGACAATGAGCAGTTCTTC. It yields the protein CASSPTGTSGRDNEQFF.

This clone occurred once. The chain combines TRBV18 with TRBJ1-2, with 8 bases that match TRBD1. The CDR3 runs to 16 residues. In germline, CDR1 is KGHSH, CDR2 LQKENI. With 2 bases clipped from V and 0 bases from J, the junction kept 5 bases outside the gene matches. In DNA, the CDR3 is TGTGCCAGCTCACCAACAGGGACAGGTCCTAACTATGGCTACACCTTC. Its protein is CASSPTGTGPNYGYTF. The full variable domain, rest sourced from reference TRBV18 and TRBJ1-2, is NAGVMQNPRHLVRRRGQEARLRCSPMKGHSHVYWYRQLPEEGLKFMVYLQKENIIDESGMPKERFSAEFPKEGPSILRIQQVVRGDSAAYFCASSPTGTGPNYGYTFGSGTRLTVV.

The chain links TRBV29-1 to TRBJ2-3, with 7 positions matching TRBD2. Germline V lookup: CDR1 SQVTM, CDR2 ANQGSEA. The length of the CDR3 is 12 residues. The junction had 0 bases not matched to a gene; V was cut back by 4 bases and J by 2 bases. CDR3 in DNA: TGCAGCGTTGGACTAGCCACAGATACGCAGTATTTT. This sequence encodes CSVGLATDTQYF.

The chain is built from TRBV21-1 and TRBJ2-5; no DNA check was done on the table's D call, TRBD2. TRBV21-1 is a documented pseudogene. The CDR3 sequence is 12 residues long. CDR3 loop: CASMCGKETQYF. DNA of the CDR3: TGTGCCAGCATGTGCGGGAAAGAGACCCAGTACTTC.

The rearrangement links TRBV5-4 to TRBJ2-7, with 7 nucleotides matching TRBD1. This CDR3 contains 16 residues. Germline lookup yields CDR1 SGHNT and CDR2 YYREEE (reference sequence). The V segment lost 1 base and the J segment 5 bases; nucleotides outside the gene matches: 12. The CDR3 DNA follows: TGTGCCAGCAGCTTGCATGGCAGGGGGACCCCGGACGAGCAGTACTTC. Translating it yields CASSLHGRGTPDEQYF.

This chain uses TRBV15 with TRBJ2-1; D gene ambiguous. The V end was cut by 2 bases, the J end by 2 bases, with 13 bases between. The germline V gene has CDR1 LNHNV and CDR2 YYDKDF (reference sequence). The CDR3 covers 16 residues. The CDR3 nucleotides read TGTGCCACCAGCAGATCCTTGGGCGCCGCCTACAATGAGCAGTTCTTC. Protein product: CATSRSLGAAYNEQFF.

This clone was recorded only once. The CDR3 is CASSPGAGPEKLFF. The CDR3 DNA sequence: TGTGCCAGCTCACCAGGGGCAGGGCCAGAAAAACTGTTTTTT. V usage is TRBV18 and J usage is TRBJ1-4; maybe TRBD1 (5 bases). Germline CDR1 and CDR2: KGHSH and LQKENI. With 2 bases removed from V and 8 bases from J, the gap between germline ends came to 12 bases. This CDR3 is 14 amino acids long.